The present TCR beta chain was sequenced within a study of shared clonotypes between healthy human individuals. On the study more broadly: A couple of women and three men aged 18 to 49 served as donors.

A deep-level run was used for the assay. Replicate PCRs for sorted subsets used roughly 200 ng DNA; this equaled tens of thousands of T cell genomes. Repertoires were generated with immunoSEQ multiplex PCR, while TCRdb's copy carries only in-frame clones and drops some. Of approximately 2.1 million clones listed, over 85% were seen once; the top ten hold 0.3% to 0.4%. This CDR3 comprises 14 residues. Germline CDR1 reads MNHNS; CDR2 reads SASEGT. The V end was cut by 0 bases, the J end by 5 bases, with 10 bases between. The sequenced sample was naive CD4+ T cells from PBMCs. Stated subset: CD45RA+ positively selected. The chain combines TRBV6-1 with TRBJ1-2; D might be TRBD1 (5 bases). The source is a man between 18 and 29 years old in good health. Some clones in this sample may be carry-over from other donors' samples. CDR3 region: CASSEATQGYGYTF. In DNA, the CDR3 is TGTGCCAGCAGTGAAGCGACCCAGGGATATGGCTACACCTTC.